A selection of T cell receptor beta chains follows, all from one sample in a study of T cell responses to AZD1222 COVID-19 vaccine. Measured with immunoSEQ multiplex PCR; TCRdb has only the in-frame clones, and not every one. Of roughly 150,000 clones listed, 70% to 90% are singletons. The sequences come from peripheral blood, collected after recovery from COVID-19. The receptors derive from an adult who had recovered from COVID-19. Each CDR3 is given with its conserved first and last residue. A D gene is named only where the DNA matches it firmly. Not all rows give a size; the values are once, few, many and, for expanded clones, a class.

clone size	V gene	D gene	J gene	CDR3 DNA	CDR3 protein
.	TRBV3-1/TRBV3-2	TRBD1	TRBJ1-2	TGTGCCAGCAGCCAAGGACCGGGACAGGTTCGGGTGAGACGCTACACCTTC	CASSQGPGQVRVRRYTF
.	TRBV9	TRBD1	TRBJ2-7	TGTGCCAGCAGCGTGATGCCGGGACAGGGCTACGAGCAGTACTTC	CASSVMPGQGYEQYF
.	TRBV27	.	TRBJ1-2	TGTGCCAGTTGGGGTGACTATGGCTACACCTTC	CASWGDYGYTF
.	TRBV3-1/TRBV3-2	.	TRBJ1-2	TGTGCCAGCAGCCAAGATTTCGCCAGATCCTATGGCTACACCTTC	CASSQDFARSYGYTF
.	TRBV29-1	.	TRBJ1-1	TGCAGCGTCGGAGGAGGGACTGAAGCTTTCTTT	CSVGGGTEAFF
once	TRBV6-6	.	TRBJ1-1	TGTGCCAGCAGTTACCCATGGGACTTGAAGGACACTGAAGCTTTCTTT	CASSYPWDLKDTEAFF
.	TRBV21-1	.	TRBJ2-3	TGTGCCAGCAGCAAAGCGCTATTTCGATCTGGGACAGGGGTTTCAGATACGCAGTATTTT	CASSKALFRSGTGVSDTQYF
.	TRBV5-1	.	TRBJ1-4	TGCGCCAGCAGCTTGGGGGGACGGGAGGAGGAAAAACTGTTTTTT	CASSLGGREEEKLFF
once	TRBV13	TRBD1	TRBJ2-4	TGTGCCAGCAGCCCGGGACAGGGAGCCAAAAACATTCAGTACTTC	CASSPGQGAKNIQYF
.	TRBV2	TRBD1	TRBJ1-6	TGTGCCAGCCGGACAGGACAAACAAATCGAGGGGCCCTCCACTTT	CASRTGQTNRGALHF
.	TRBV7-8	TRBD2	TRBJ2-2	TGTGCCACCGGGACTAGCGGGAGCCCCGGGGAGCTGTTTTTT	CATGTSGSPGELFF
.	TRBV6-5	.	TRBJ1-1	TGTGCCAGCAGTTTCGGATTAGACACTGAAGCTTTCTTT	CASSFGLDTEAFF
once	TRBV5-5	.	TRBJ1-5	TGTGCCAGCAGCTGGGGCGAGGGGTTGAGCAATCAGCCCCAGCATTTT	CASSWGEGLSNQPQHF
.	TRBV3-1/TRBV3-2	TRBD2	TRBJ2-1	TGTGCCAGCAGCCCAGGACTAGCGGGAGATTCAGAGCAGTTCTTC	CASSPGLAGDSEQFF
.	TRBV23-1	.	TRBJ2-1	TGCGCCAGCAGTCAATCAAACAGCCTCTTATCATCAAATGAGCAGTTCTTC	CASSQSNSLLSSNEQFF
.	TRBV21-1	.	TRBJ1-1	TGTGCCAGCACTTACCGGGGACAAATGAACACTGAAGCTTTCTTT	CASTYRGQMNTEAFF
.	TRBV11-3	.	TRBJ2-7	TGTGCCAGCAGCCCCGGACCAAGCTATGAGCAGTACTTC	CASSPGPSYEQYF
few	TRBV5-6	.	TRBJ1-1	TGTGCCAGCAGCTTGGTGAAGAGGGGCAGGGACACTGAAGCTTTCTTT	CASSLVKRGRDTEAFF
.	TRBV28	TRBD2	TRBJ2-7	TGTGCCAGCAGTCGTTCGGCAGCGGGGGGGAACTACGAGCAGTACTTC	CASSRSAAGGNYEQYF
.	TRBV25-1	TRBD1	TRBJ2-1	TGTGCCAGCAGTGCAGCAGGGGGAGTCAATGAGCAGTTCTTC	CASSAAGGVNEQFF
.	TRBV2	.	TRBJ1-2	TGTGCCAGCAGGACGGGAGCTAACTATGGCTACACCTTC	CASRTGANYGYTF
.	TRBV18	.	TRBJ1-4	TGTGCCAGCTCACCACCGGGCCAGAGGGGAGAAAAACTGTTTTTT	CASSPPGQRGEKLFF
.	TRBV4-1	.	TRBJ2-3	TGCGCCAGCAGCCAACAAGCGGGCCCTAGCACAGATACGCAGTATTTT	CASSQQAGPSTDTQYF
.	TRBV6-5	.	TRBJ1-6	TGTGCCAGCAGATTCGACCGGGATTATAATTCACCCCTCCACTTT	CASRFDRDYNSPLHF
.	TRBV9	.	TRBJ1-1	TGTGCCAGCAGCGTAGTCCCGGGAGGGAACACTGAAGCTTTCTTT	CASSVVPGGNTEAFF
.	TRBV9	.	TRBJ1-1	TGTGCCAGCAGCGTAGGGGCAGGAGGAGCTCAGAACACTGAAGCTTTCTTT	CASSVGAGGAQNTEAFF
.	TRBV7-2	TRBD1	TRBJ2-7	TGTGCCAGCAGTTACGACAGGGGTCCCTCCTACGAGCAGTACTTC	CASSYDRGPSYEQYF
.	TRBV7-2	TRBD2	TRBJ2-1	TGTGCCAGCAGCTTAGCTGAGGCGGGGGGGCCGTACAATGAGCAGTTCTTC	CASSLAEAGGPYNEQFF
.	TRBV13	TRBD2	TRBJ2-1	TGTGCCAGCAGCTTAGACAGAGTAGCGGGAGCATACAATGAGCAGTTCTTC	CASSLDRVAGAYNEQFF
.	TRBV28	.	TRBJ1-5	TGTGCCAGTACATATAGCAATCAGCCCCAGCATTTT	CASTYSNQPQHF
.	TRBV4-2	TRBD1	TRBJ1-4	TGTGCCAGCAGCCAAGACGGGACAGGCGGTCGGGGTGATGGTGAAAAACTGTTTTTT	CASSQDGTGGRGDGEKLFF
once	TRBV5-1	.	TRBJ1-4	TGCGCCAGCAGCTTGGCCAACGAAAAACTGTTTTTT	CASSLANEKLFF
.	TRBV4-3	.	TRBJ1-4	TGCGCCAGCAGCCAAGATTCGGGGGGAGGAACTAATGAAAAACTGTTTTTT	CASSQDSGGGTNEKLFF
.	TRBV2	TRBD1	TRBJ1-5	TGTGCCAGCAGTGAAATACAGGGGACGAATCAGCCCCAGCATTTT	CASSEIQGTNQPQHF
.	TRBV3-1/TRBV3-2	.	TRBJ1-5	TGTGCCAGCAGCGCACTAGCGGGATCAGGCGGCAATCAGCCCCAGCATTTT	CASSALAGSGGNQPQHF
once	TRBV3-1/TRBV3-2	.	TRBJ1-4	TGTGCCAGCAGCCAAGAGGGTAGTGCAACTAATGAAAAACTGTTTTTT	CASSQEGSATNEKLFF
.	TRBV18	.	TRBJ1-2	TGTGCCAGCTCACCAATCAAGGCTGCCTATGGCTACACCTTC	CASSPIKAAYGYTF
.	TRBV11-2	TRBD1	TRBJ1-1	TGTGCCAGCAGCTCTCCACAGGGGACATACACTGAAGCTTTCTTT	CASSSPQGTYTEAFF
once	TRBV10-1	TRBD2	TRBJ2-1	TGCGCCAGCAGTCTTAAGCGGGAGAGAGGCGATGAGCAGTTCTTC	CASSLKRERGDEQFF
.	TRBV9	.	TRBJ1-1	TGTGCCAGCAGCGTAGATTACCGGGCGGGGAACACTGAAGCTTTCTTT	CASSVDYRAGNTEAFF
.	TRBV29-1	.	TRBJ2-1	TGCAGCGTTGCAGTCAGGAACTCCTACAATGAGCAGTTCTTC	CSVAVRNSYNEQFF
.	TRBV28	.	TRBJ1-1	TGTGCCAGCAGTTTAAGGTGGGGGAGAGCTTTCTTT	CASSLRWGRAFF
.	TRBV7-9	.	TRBJ1-2	TGTGCCAGCAGCTTAGCAAAGGGCGCTACTGCTAACTATGGCTACACCTTC	CASSLAKGATANYGYTF
.	TRBV11-2	.	TRBJ2-6	TGTGCCAGCAGCTCCACGAATGCCGGACAGGGGGCCAACGTCCTGACTTTC	CASSSTNAGQGANVLTF
once	TRBV28	.	TRBJ1-3	TGTGCCAGCAGTCACGGCGGCGACTCGTCTGGAAACACCATATATTTT	CASSHGGDSSGNTIYF
.	TRBV4-2	.	TRBJ1-4	TGTGCCAGCAGCCAAGATGGGACAAATAATGAAAAACTGTTTTTT	CASSQDGTNNEKLFF
.	TRBV29-1	.	TRBJ1-4	TGCAGCGCGGTCGAGGGGGAAAAACTGTTTTTT	CSAVEGEKLFF
.	TRBV9	TRBD2	TRBJ2-7	TGTGCCAGCAGCGTCGGGACTAGCGGGGTCGATTACGAGCAGTACTTC	CASSVGTSGVDYEQYF
.	TRBV4-2	.	TRBJ2-1	TGTGCCAGCAGCCGGGATTCGTGGGAGCAGTTCTTC	CASSRDSWEQFF
once	TRBV5-4	TRBD1	TRBJ1-1	TGTGCCAGCAGTTTGGACAGGGGGCGGACTGAAGCTTTCTTT	CASSLDRGRTEAFF
.	TRBV7-8	.	TRBJ1-5	TGTGCCAGCAGCTTTAGGTTTCGGGGGGACGACCAGCCCCAGCATTTT	CASSFRFRGDDQPQHF
.	TRBV3-1/TRBV3-2	.	TRBJ2-3	TGTGCCAGCAGCCGATTAGCGGATACGCAGTATTTT	CASSRLADTQYF
few	TRBV5-1	.	TRBJ2-3	TGCGCCAGCAGCTTGGAAATAACAGATACGCAGTATTTT	CASSLEITDTQYF
once	TRBV6-5	TRBD1	TRBJ1-4	TGTGCCAGCAGTCCCGGACAGGGGCGGGAAAAACTGTTTTTT	CASSPGQGREKLFF
.	TRBV5-1	.	TRBJ2-5	TGCGCCAGCAGTCCAATGCAGTCCGGGGAGACCCAGTACTTC	CASSPMQSGETQYF
.	TRBV9	.	TRBJ2-2	TGTGCCAGCTGGCCCCCTGAAGGCGGGGAGCTGTTTTTT	CASWPPEGGELFF
.	TRBV5-1	.	TRBJ2-7	TGCGCCAGCAGCTTGGGACAGGCTATCTACGAGCAGTACTTC	CASSLGQAIYEQYF
.	TRBV7-2	.	TRBJ1-3	TGTGCCAGCAGCTTAGAAGGGGGGCGCGGTGGAAACACCATATATTTT	CASSLEGGRGGNTIYF